These 10 T cell receptor beta chains were sequenced from one sample in a study of blood T cell repertoires in COVID-19 (dated by TCRdb to about 2020). The method was the immunoSEQ multiplex PCR assay. TCRdb mirrors the immuneACCESS table, restricted to in-frame sequences. Some clones are absent from its copies; in checked studies, under half trace to an unresolved V gene, and the reason for the others is unknown. Present in this sample are some 320,000 clones, over 75% of which were seen just once. Of the sample, 7.8% is held by the ten largest clones. Sequencing input: peripheral blood. These receptors were collected from a woman in her forties or fifties who had recovered from COVID-19.

This clone was detected a few times. The chain combines TRBV3-1 (or the pseudogene TRBV3-2) with TRBJ2-5, with D uncertain. Trimming removed 0 bases at V and 4 bases at J, with 9 bases between. Germline assignment: CDR1 LGHDT and CDR2 YNNKEL (reference sequence). The CDR3 covers 14 residues. Here the CDR3 DNA reads TGTGCCAGCAGCCAAGATTCGTTTCGAGAGACCCAGTACTTC. This codes for CASSQDSFRETQYF.

The genes are TRBV3-1 (or the pseudogene TRBV3-2) and TRBJ1-3, with no clear D. Germline assignment: CDR1 LGHDT and CDR2 YNNKEL (reference sequence). The V and J ends lost 3 bases and 4 bases respectively, with 16 bases between them. CDR3 length: 16 residues. In DNA, the CDR3 is TGTGCCAGCAGCCAGATAGGAGCTATCGCCGGAAACACCATATATTTT. Its translation: CASSQIGAIAGNTIYF.

This clone was picked up one time. Other DNA sequences from this sample encode an identical CDR3 as well. The chain has TRBV18 and TRBJ2-1, with 8 bases fitting TRBD2. The CDR3 runs 14 residues. The V segment lost 3 bases and the J segment 4 bases; nucleotides outside the gene matches: 2. The germline CDR1 and CDR2 sequences are KGHSH and LQKENI. In DNA form, the CDR3 reads TGTGCCAGCTCACCCTCGGGGGGGTACAATGAGCAGTTCTTC. As protein: CASSPSGGYNEQFF.

This sequence joins TRBV19 and TRBJ2-7, with D possibly being TRBD2 (6 bases). The CDR3 spans 14 residues. The V end was cut by 3 bases, the J end by 3 bases, with 12 bases between. Germline V gives CDR1 LNHDA, CDR2 SQIVND (reference sequence). This chain's CDR3 is CASSIGGARYEQYF. CDR3 nucleotide sequence: TGTGCCAGTAGTATCGGAGGGGCGCGCTACGAGCAGTACTTC.

V is TRBV4-2 and J is TRBJ2-7, with 7 bases matching TRBD1. Germline loops: CDR1 LGHNA, CDR2 YNFKEQ. Trimming took 0 bases from V and 3 from J; bases not matched to a gene: 2. The CDR3 totals 14 residues. DNA for the CDR3: TGTGCCAGCAGCCAAGAGGCAGGGGGCTACGAGCAGTACTTC. Translating gives CASSQEAGGYEQYF.

The J gene is TRBJ2-3, the V gene TRBV5-1; 9 nucleotides align to TRBD2. The V segment lost 6 bases and the J segment 6 bases; nucleotides outside the gene matches: 8. Germline V lookup: CDR1 SGHRS, CDR2 YFSETQ. The CDR3 totals 14 residues. CDR3 nucleotide sequence: TGCGCCAGCAACTCGGGACTAGCAGGGGATACGCAGTATTTT. Translated: CASNSGLAGDTQYF.

Here the CDR3 DNA reads TGTGCCAGCAGCTCGTACCCCCTAGCGGGGGAAGAGACCCAGTACTTC. Encoded protein: CASSSYPLAGEETQYF. This rearrangement joins TRBV11-2 to TRBJ2-5; the match to TRBD2 covers 10 bases. This CDR3 is built from 16 residues. Germline values: CDR1 SGHAT, CDR2 FQNNGV. The trim removed 4 bases at V and 3 bases at J, leaving 8 bases unmatched. Full variable domain (outside the CDR3, taken from reference TRBV11-2 and TRBJ2-5): EAGVAQSPRYKIIEKRQSVAFWCNPISGHATLYWYQQILGQGPKLLIQFQNNGVVDDSQLPKDRFSAERLKGVDSTLKIQPAKLEDSAVYLCASSSYPLAGEETQYFGPGTRLLVL.

The rearrangement links TRBV25-1 to TRBJ2-1, with a weak D call TRBD2 (5 bases). The CDR3 extends over 17 amino acids. Germline V gene sequence: CDR1 MGHDK, CDR2 SYGVNS. V was pared by 7 bases and J by 10 bases, with 29 bases between. CDR3 amino acids: CASTPISPSRQFGEQFF. CDR3 coding DNA: TGTGCCAGCACTCCGATAAGTCCTAGCCGGCAATTCGGGGAGCAGTTCTTC.

The chain employs TRBV9 and TRBJ1-4, with D tentatively TRBD1 (6 bases). The CDR3 is 15 residues long. From germline, CDR1 is SGDLS and CDR2 YYNGEE. V gave up 3 bases and J gave up 3 bases, with 12 bases separating them. CDR3 amino acids: CASSATGTSNEKLFF. CDR3 coding DNA: TGTGCCAGCAGCGCAACAGGGACCTCTAATGAAAAACTGTTTTTT.

This chain joins TRBV5-4 and TRBJ2-7, with TRBD1 as a possible D gene (6 bases). This CDR3 region has 15 residues. CDR1 SGHNT and CDR2 YYREEE come from the germline V gene (reference sequence). Trimming pared 0 bases from V and 5 bases from J, leaving 15 bases between. This CDR3 reads CASSLEVRGRDEQYF. The DNA of the CDR3 is TGTGCCAGCAGCTTGGAGGTCAGGGGCCGGGACGAGCAGTACTTC.